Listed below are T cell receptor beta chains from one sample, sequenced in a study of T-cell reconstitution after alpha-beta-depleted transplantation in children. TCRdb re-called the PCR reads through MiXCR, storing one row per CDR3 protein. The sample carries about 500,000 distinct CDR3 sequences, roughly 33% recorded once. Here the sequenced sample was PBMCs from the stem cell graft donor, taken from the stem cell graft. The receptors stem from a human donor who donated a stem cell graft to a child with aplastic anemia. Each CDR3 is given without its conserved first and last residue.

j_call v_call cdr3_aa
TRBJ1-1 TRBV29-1 SAGSDSQNTEAF
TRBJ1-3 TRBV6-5 ASSYEGVGNTIY
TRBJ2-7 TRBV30 AWSFGTGGSYEQY
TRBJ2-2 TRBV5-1 ASSFTSADTGELF
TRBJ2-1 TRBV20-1 SVNGEAKSNEQF
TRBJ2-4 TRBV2 ASSDGAPLQY
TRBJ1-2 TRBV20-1 SARGPSGPHYGYT
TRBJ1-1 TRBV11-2 ASSLLTGMDTEAF
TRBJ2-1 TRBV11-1 ASSLAGGSDSSYNEQF
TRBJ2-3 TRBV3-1 ASSQQGYTDTQY
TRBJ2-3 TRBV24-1 ATSHGTSGNYADTQY
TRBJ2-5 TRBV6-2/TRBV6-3 ASSEDSGRGETQY
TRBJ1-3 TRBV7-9 ASTDVSSGNTIY
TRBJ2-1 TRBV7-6 ASSLKGQGNEQF
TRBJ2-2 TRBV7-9 ASSNTSNTGELF
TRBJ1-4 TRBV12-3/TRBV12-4 ASSFGEKLF
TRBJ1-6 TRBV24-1 ATRGSGNSPLH
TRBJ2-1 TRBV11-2 ASSFPARGATSYNEQF
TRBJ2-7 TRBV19 ASSLQGDRTYEQY
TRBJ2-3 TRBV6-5 ASSSGTTTDTQY
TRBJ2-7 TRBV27 ASSSGTGGNEQY
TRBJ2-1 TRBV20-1 SAIYRQGRHEQF
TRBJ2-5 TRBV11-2 ASSATGYQETQY
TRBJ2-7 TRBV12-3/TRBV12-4 ATRQGFREQY
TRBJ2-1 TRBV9 ASSVFEGETYNEQF
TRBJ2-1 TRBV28 ASSLYPTSGGSNEQF
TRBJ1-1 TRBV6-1 ASSPRRRAGNTEAF
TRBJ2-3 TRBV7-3 ASSLSGVAGVADTQY
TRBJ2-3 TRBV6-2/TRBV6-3 ASTKGTSGTRKTSTDTQY
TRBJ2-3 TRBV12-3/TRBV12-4 ASSFVTDTQY
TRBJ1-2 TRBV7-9 ASSPLGGGHRSYT
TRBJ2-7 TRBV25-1 ASSEPGFGEQY
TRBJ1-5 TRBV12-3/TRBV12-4 ASSLMGSQPQH
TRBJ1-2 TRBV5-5 ASSLFHRQSGYT
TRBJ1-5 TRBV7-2 ASSLGWERINQPQH
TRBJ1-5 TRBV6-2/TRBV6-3 ASRSGGGGQPQH
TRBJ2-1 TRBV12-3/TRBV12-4 ASRGLAGGPGYNEQF
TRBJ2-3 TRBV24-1 ATGSPNIDTQY
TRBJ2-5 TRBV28 ASSSGLAEGRETQY
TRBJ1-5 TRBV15 ATSRGQGYSNQPQH
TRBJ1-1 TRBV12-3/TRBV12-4 ASSRGQRNTEAF